A single T cell receptor (beta chain) is shown here with its context. It lacks a known antigen. Base qualities are not at hand, and no much larger clone is one base apart. The data are from a study of blood T cell repertoires in COVID-19 (dated by TCRdb to about 2020). Notes on the research overall: Samples covering the acute and convalescent phases of COVID-19 were provided by collaborators in the United States, Italy and Spain. The prospective study material was composed of cDNA or gDNA derived from T cells, B-cell-depleted T cells, or PBMCs. Nearly every sample came with metadata listing a de-identified subject ID, COVID-19 status, age in years and sex. The samples were drawn from two sources: the first 160 participants of the ongoing ImmuneRACE study, and some 1,300 subjects contributed by 6 global collaborators. Deeply sampled blood TCRbeta repertoires from subjects exposed to, actively infected with, or recovered from COVID-19 were included in the dataset. A freely available public database, intended as a resource for researchers studying the immune response to SARS-CoV-2, is where the repertoires were released. Where HLA class I and class II types were available, the types were taken from metadata supplied by the sample provider, not from assay-based typing. Study-level results and caveats: The amount of clinical and demographic metadata varied by source and participant and was provided uncurated.

The germline V gene yields SNHLY for CDR1 and FYNNEI for CDR2. Relative to germline, V is missing 10 bases and J is missing 6 bases, with 14 bases of the junction outside any gene match. From cysteine to phenylalanine, the CDR3 is 15 amino acids long. Only the CDR3 region is kept as DNA, spanning 45 bases read in frame from base 1. The immunoSEQ Assay, a bias-controlled multiplex PCR, was used to amplify TCRbeta CDR3 regions from genomic DNA. Per the source publication's procedure: Nucleated cell counts per sample were estimated from amplification of reference gene primers within the assay. To quantify the absolute abundance of each unique TCRbeta CDR3 rearrangement, sequence reads were collapsed and filtered. For each sample, productive Simpson clonality was calculated as the square root of Simpson's diversity index over productive rearrangements. Held by TCRdb, this immuneACCESS table contains in-frame sequences only and omits some clones. Under half of the omission traces to an unresolved V gene where checked; the cause of the rest is unknown. That table is the source of V, J and clone size, and D and trimming were worked out from the DNA. Present in this sample are about 120,000 clones, around 86% of which were seen just once. The ten largest clones capture 25% to 35% of the sample.

Each collaborating institution followed its own protocols to collect whole blood in K2EDTA tubes. For TCRbeta analysis, collaborator samples were shipped as frozen whole blood, as isolated PBMCs, or as DNA extracted from either sample type. The chain was built from TRBV2 and TRBJ2-3, and 9 junctional nucleotides match TRBD1. Source material: peripheral blood. The source of this sequence is a woman aged 65 to 85 with acute or convalescent COVID-19. The nucleotide sequence reads as follows: TGTGCCATCGTTAGGACCGGACAGGGGATGGATACGCAGTATTTT. Its translation is CAIVRTGQGMDTQYF.